This T cell receptor (beta chain) was sequenced during a study of cytomegalovirus exposure and HLA in healthy donors. Healthy bone marrow donors supplied every sample. PCR involved 60 Vbeta and 13 Jbeta primers. TCRdb's copy holds only in-frame clones and misses some; the assay was immunoSEQ multiplex PCR. The sample records fewer than 150,000 clones, around 75% being singletons. The CDR3 has 13 amino acids. Trimming removed 6 bases at V and 0 bases at J, with 9 bases between. Germline V CDR1 and CDR2: SNHLY, FYNNEI. On this clone: Antigen specificity is unknown.

Study-level findings and limits: The CMV antigen specificity of a few CMV-associated chains was confirmed through in vitro analysis. Researchers reported in a later analysis that a missense DCLRE1C variant was tied to TCR beta V- and J-gene trimming. Solely CMV serostatus was available to characterize immune exposure.

The chain combines TRBV2 with TRBJ2-7; D is ambiguous. The sample was PBMCs. This receptor was obtained from a man aged 25 to 45 in good health and CMV-seronegative. CDR3 loop: CASSQEISYEQYF. Written as DNA, the CDR3 is TGTGCCAGCAGCCAAGAGATCTCCTACGAGCAGTACTTC.